This is a list of T cell receptor beta chains from one sample in a study of OX40 agonist ivuxolimab in advanced cancers. Repertoires were generated with immunoSEQ multiplex PCR, while TCRdb's copy carries only in-frame clones and drops some. The sample yields approximately 100,000 clones, around 85% seen once. The source was CD4+ or CD8+ T cells sorted from blood, collected in a trial of the OX40 agonist ivuxolimab. The receptors were sampled from an adult with an advanced solid tumor such as melanoma, head and neck, liver or kidney cancer. The CDR3 runs from the conserved cysteine through the conserved F or W. Fields, in order: J gene, D gene, V gene, clone size, CDR3 DNA, CDR3 protein. The D gene is left open where the match is weak. The size entry is marked missing in some rows and otherwise reads once, few, many or a size class.

J gene: TRBJ2-2
D gene: NA
V gene: TRBV9
clone size: once
CDR3 DNA: TGTGCCAGCAGCGTATGGGCACCCAACACCGGGGAGCTGTTTTTT
CDR3 protein: CASSVWAPNTGELFF

J gene: TRBJ2-7
D gene: TRBD2
V gene: TRBV14
clone size: NA
CDR3 DNA: TGTGCCAGCAGCCAAATCGGGACTAGACACGAGCAGTACTTC
CDR3 protein: CASSQIGTRHEQYF

J gene: TRBJ2-7
D gene: NA
V gene: TRBV21-1
clone size: NA
CDR3 DNA: TGTGCCAGCAGCAAATTACGGGGTTACGAGCAGTACTTC
CDR3 protein: CASSKLRGYEQYF

J gene: TRBJ2-7
D gene: NA
V gene: TRBV15
clone size: NA
CDR3 DNA: TGTGCCACCAGCAGGACCGGGCCCGCTACTTACGAGCAGTACTTC
CDR3 protein: CATSRTGPATYEQYF

J gene: TRBJ1-5
D gene: NA
V gene: TRBV6-4
clone size: NA
CDR3 DNA: TGTGCCAGCAGTGAGACCTCAGATAGCAATCAGCCCCAGCATTTT
CDR3 protein: CASSETSDSNQPQHF

J gene: TRBJ1-1
D gene: NA
V gene: TRBV4-1
clone size: NA
CDR3 DNA: TGCGCCAGCAGCCAGGAGGCATATGAGAACACTGAAGCTTTCTTT
CDR3 protein: CASSQEAYENTEAFF

J gene: TRBJ2-1
D gene: NA
V gene: TRBV7-2
clone size: NA
CDR3 DNA: TGTGCCAGCAGCTCTAGTATTGGAAACAATGAGCAGTTCTTC
CDR3 protein: CASSSSIGNNEQFF

J gene: TRBJ2-7
D gene: NA
V gene: TRBV7-8
clone size: NA
CDR3 DNA: TGTGCCAGCAGCCCCCGAAGGGTAGGGGTGGGGCGCGAGCAGTACTTC
CDR3 protein: CASSPRRVGVGREQYF

J gene: TRBJ2-6
D gene: NA
V gene: TRBV28
clone size: NA
CDR3 DNA: TGTGCCTCAAGAGGGGGGCCGCGGGGGGCCAACGTCCTGACTTTC
CDR3 protein: CASRGGPRGANVLTF

J gene: TRBJ1-1
D gene: TRBD1
V gene: TRBV9
clone size: NA
CDR3 DNA: TGTGCCAGCAGCCCCCGACAGGGGGCGAACACTGAAGCTTTCTTT
CDR3 protein: CASSPRQGANTEAFF

J gene: TRBJ2-1
D gene: NA
V gene: TRBV20-1
clone size: once
CDR3 DNA: TGCAGTGCTTTATCCTACAATGAGCAGTTCTTC
CDR3 protein: CSALSYNEQFF

J gene: TRBJ1-2
D gene: TRBD1
V gene: TRBV13
clone size: NA
CDR3 DNA: TGTGCCAGCAGCCCAAGGACAGGCCGCTATGGCTACACCTTC
CDR3 protein: CASSPRTGRYGYTF

J gene: TRBJ2-1
D gene: TRBD1
V gene: TRBV19
clone size: few
CDR3 DNA: TGTGCCAGTCGCACCCGGGACAGAAACAATGAGCAGTTCTTC
CDR3 protein: CASRTRDRNNEQFF

J gene: TRBJ2-3
D gene: NA
V gene: TRBV5-6
clone size: NA
CDR3 DNA: TGTGCCAGCAGCTTGCGTTTTACAGGAACAGATACGCAGTATTTT
CDR3 protein: CASSLRFTGTDTQYF

J gene: TRBJ1-1
D gene: NA
V gene: TRBV27
clone size: NA
CDR3 DNA: TGTGCCAGCAGTTCGACAGGTAACACTGAAGCTTTCTTT
CDR3 protein: CASSSTGNTEAFF

J gene: TRBJ2-7
D gene: TRBD2
V gene: TRBV2
clone size: NA
CDR3 DNA: TGTGCCGGGGGGGGTGGCTCCGTCTACGAGCAGTACTTC
CDR3 protein: CAGGGGSVYEQYF

J gene: TRBJ2-7
D gene: NA
V gene: TRBV5-1
clone size: NA
CDR3 DNA: TGCGCCAGCAGCCTCGACATCTCCTACGAGCAGTACTTC
CDR3 protein: CASSLDISYEQYF

J gene: TRBJ2-1
D gene: NA
V gene: TRBV5-1
clone size: NA
CDR3 DNA: TGCGCCAGCAGCTTCGGGGGGCGCGAGCAGTTCTTC
CDR3 protein: CASSFGGREQFF

J gene: TRBJ2-5
D gene: TRBD1
V gene: TRBV28
clone size: NA
CDR3 DNA: TGTGCCAGCAGTTCAGGACAGGGGTCCTACCTGTACCAAGAGACCCAGTACTTC
CDR3 protein: CASSSGQGSYLYQETQYF

J gene: TRBJ2-2
D gene: TRBD1
V gene: TRBV6-5
clone size: NA
CDR3 DNA: TGTGCCAGCAGTTTAACGACAGGGTACACCGGGGAGCTGTTTTTT
CDR3 protein: CASSLTTGYTGELFF

J gene: TRBJ1-5
D gene: NA
V gene: TRBV6-1
clone size: NA
CDR3 DNA: TGTGCCAGCAGGTCTTTAGGTACCCAGCATTTT
CDR3 protein: CASRSLGTQHF

J gene: TRBJ2-4
D gene: NA
V gene: TRBV9
clone size: once
CDR3 DNA: TGTGCCAGCAGCGTAGGAGGAGTGGTAGCCAAAAACATTCAGTACTTC
CDR3 protein: CASSVGGVVAKNIQYF

J gene: TRBJ1-6
D gene: TRBD1
V gene: TRBV2
clone size: NA
CDR3 DNA: TGTGCCAGCGGCACAGGGGTTTCACCCCTCCACTTT
CDR3 protein: CASGTGVSPLHF

J gene: TRBJ1-2
D gene: NA
V gene: TRBV5-4
clone size: NA
CDR3 DNA: TGTGCCAGCAGCCCCGGGACTACGGGGGGCTATGGCTACACCTTC
CDR3 protein: CASSPGTTGGYGYTF

J gene: TRBJ2-2
D gene: NA
V gene: TRBV7-2
clone size: NA
CDR3 DNA: TGTGCCAGCAGCTGGAACACCGGGGAGCTGTTTTTT
CDR3 protein: CASSWNTGELFF

J gene: TRBJ2-1
D gene: NA
V gene: TRBV19
clone size: NA
CDR3 DNA: TGTGCCAGTAGTATATCAACTTGGAGAGAGCAGTTCTTC
CDR3 protein: CASSISTWREQFF

J gene: TRBJ2-1
D gene: TRBD1
V gene: TRBV13
clone size: NA
CDR3 DNA: TGTGCCAGCAGCTTCGACAGGGCGCCCTACAATGAGCAGTTCTTC
CDR3 protein: CASSFDRAPYNEQFF

J gene: TRBJ2-2
D gene: TRBD2
V gene: TRBV4-3
clone size: NA
CDR3 DNA: TGCGCCAGCAGCCAAGTTCGGGTGGTAGCGGGGGACACCGGGGAGCTGTTTTTT
CDR3 protein: CASSQVRVVAGDTGELFF

J gene: TRBJ1-1
D gene: NA
V gene: TRBV11-1
clone size: NA
CDR3 DNA: TGTGCCAGCAGCCGGACAGCATACACTGAAGCTTTCTTT
CDR3 protein: CASSRTAYTEAFF

J gene: TRBJ2-3
D gene: NA
V gene: TRBV2
clone size: NA
CDR3 DNA: TGTGCCAGCATGCTTTGGGGGACCCGCGCGGATACGCAGTATTTT
CDR3 protein: CASMLWGTRADTQYF

J gene: TRBJ2-7
D gene: TRBD2
V gene: TRBV27
clone size: NA
CDR3 DNA: TGTGCCAGCAGTGGATGGACTAGCGGTTCCTACGAGCAGTACTTC
CDR3 protein: CASSGWTSGSYEQYF

J gene: TRBJ2-7
D gene: NA
V gene: TRBV19
clone size: NA
CDR3 DNA: TGTGCCAGTAGTATCGGACCGACAGCCTACGAGCAGTACTTC
CDR3 protein: CASSIGPTAYEQYF

J gene: TRBJ2-6
D gene: NA
V gene: TRBV11-2
clone size: NA
CDR3 DNA: TGTGCCAGCAGCTTAGCTTCAGGGGATGAGGTCAGGGGGGCCAACGTCCTGACTTTC
CDR3 protein: CASSLASGDEVRGANVLTF

J gene: TRBJ1-2
D gene: TRBD1
V gene: TRBV4-3
clone size: NA
CDR3 DNA: TGCGCCAGCAGCGACTCCGGGACAGGGTTCTATGGCTACACCTTC
CDR3 protein: CASSDSGTGFYGYTF

J gene: TRBJ2-1
D gene: NA
V gene: TRBV14
clone size: NA
CDR3 DNA: TGTGCCAGCAGCCAAGCACGGGTATCCGGAGATGAGCAGTTCTTC
CDR3 protein: CASSQARVSGDEQFF

J gene: TRBJ2-1
D gene: TRBD2
V gene: TRBV25-1
clone size: NA
CDR3 DNA: TGTGCCAGCAGTGATCTAGCGGGGATCAATGAGCAGTTCTTC
CDR3 protein: CASSDLAGINEQFF

J gene: TRBJ2-2
D gene: NA
V gene: TRBV7-2
clone size: NA
CDR3 DNA: TGTGCCAGCAGCACCCCACAGGGAGCGAGGGAGCTGTTTTTT
CDR3 protein: CASSTPQGARELFF

J gene: TRBJ2-2
D gene: TRBD2
V gene: TRBV27
clone size: NA
CDR3 DNA: TGTGCCAGCAGTCCAACCCCCCCTAACGGGAGGGACACCGGGGAGCTGTTTTTT
CDR3 protein: CASSPTPPNGRDTGELFF

J gene: TRBJ1-2
D gene: TRBD1
V gene: TRBV5-1
clone size: NA
CDR3 DNA: TGCGCCAGCAGCTTCGACAGGGAGAATGGCTACACCTTC
CDR3 protein: CASSFDRENGYTF

J gene: TRBJ2-3
D gene: NA
V gene: TRBV9
clone size: NA
CDR3 DNA: TGTGCCAGCAGCGGGGGCCAGCCGAAAAACCAGAACACAGATACGCAGTATTTT
CDR3 protein: CASSGGQPKNQNTDTQYF

J gene: TRBJ2-2
D gene: NA
V gene: TRBV7-8
clone size: NA
CDR3 DNA: TGTGCCAGCAGCTTAGACGAGCGTAGCACCGGGGAGCTGTTTTTT
CDR3 protein: CASSLDERSTGELFF

J gene: TRBJ1-1
D gene: TRBD1
V gene: TRBV6-1
clone size: NA
CDR3 DNA: TGTGCCAGCAGTGATTGGGGGACAGCTGACACTGAAGCTTTCTTT
CDR3 protein: CASSDWGTADTEAFF

J gene: TRBJ1-1
D gene: NA
V gene: TRBV9
clone size: few
CDR3 DNA: TGTGCCAGCAGCGTAGTTCCAGGGTATCTGGCTTTCTTT
CDR3 protein: CASSVVPGYLAFF

J gene: TRBJ2-7
D gene: NA
V gene: TRBV14
clone size: few
CDR3 DNA: TGTGCCAGCAGCCAAGATACGGATTCCGAGCAGTACTTC
CDR3 protein: CASSQDTDSEQYF

J gene: TRBJ2-2
D gene: NA
V gene: TRBV6-4
clone size: once
CDR3 DNA: TGTGCCAGCAGACCAGGGGTGAACACCGGGGAGCTGTTTTTT
CDR3 protein: CASRPGVNTGELFF

J gene: TRBJ1-5
D gene: TRBD1
V gene: TRBV6-1
clone size: NA
CDR3 DNA: TGTGCCAGCAATTCCAGGGGGGGCAATCAGCCCCAGCATTTT
CDR3 protein: CASNSRGGNQPQHF

J gene: TRBJ2-7
D gene: TRBD1
V gene: TRBV6-9
clone size: NA
CDR3 DNA: TGTGCCAGCAGTTATCGGTCGGCAGGGGGTACCCTACACGAGCAGTACTTC
CDR3 protein: CASSYRSAGGTLHEQYF

J gene: TRBJ2-7
D gene: NA
V gene: TRBV9
clone size: NA
CDR3 DNA: TGTGCCAGCAGCGTAAGCAGCCAGGGCTACGAGCAGTACTTC
CDR3 protein: CASSVSSQGYEQYF

J gene: TRBJ2-2
D gene: NA
V gene: TRBV7-9
clone size: NA
CDR3 DNA: TGTGCCAGCAGTCCAGACATCACCGGGGAGCTGTTTTTT
CDR3 protein: CASSPDITGELFF

J gene: TRBJ2-7
D gene: NA
V gene: TRBV29-1
clone size: NA
CDR3 DNA: TGCAGCGTTGATGGGGGGACCTACGAGCAGTACTTC
CDR3 protein: CSVDGGTYEQYF

J gene: TRBJ2-3
D gene: TRBD2
V gene: TRBV10-3
clone size: NA
CDR3 DNA: TGTGCCATCAGTGAGTCGGTCGGGGGGGAGGATACGCAGTATTTT
CDR3 protein: CAISESVGGEDTQYF

J gene: TRBJ2-1
D gene: NA
V gene: TRBV19
clone size: NA
CDR3 DNA: TGTGCCAGTAGTATTGATCACAATGAGCAGTTCTTC
CDR3 protein: CASSIDHNEQFF

J gene: TRBJ2-7
D gene: NA
V gene: TRBV28
clone size: NA
CDR3 DNA: TGTGCCAGCAGACCCGACAGCTATGGCTACGAGCAGTACTTC
CDR3 protein: CASRPDSYGYEQYF

J gene: TRBJ1-2
D gene: NA
V gene: TRBV6-5
clone size: NA
CDR3 DNA: TGTGCCAGCAGCCGCCACTTGCAGGGATCTTTTGGCTACACCTTC
CDR3 protein: CASSRHLQGSFGYTF

J gene: TRBJ2-3
D gene: TRBD1
V gene: TRBV10-3
clone size: NA
CDR3 DNA: TGTGCCATCAGTGAGAACAGGGGGCCGGGCACAGATACGCAGTATTTT
CDR3 protein: CAISENRGPGTDTQYF

J gene: TRBJ1-5
D gene: NA
V gene: TRBV7-3
clone size: NA
CDR3 DNA: TGTGCCAGCAGCACACATCTACGGACAGATAATCAGCCCCAGCATTTT
CDR3 protein: CASSTHLRTDNQPQHF

J gene: TRBJ2-3
D gene: NA
V gene: TRBV5-1
clone size: NA
CDR3 DNA: TGCGCCAGCAGCTTTCAGGGGGGAGCAGGAGATACGCAGTATTTT
CDR3 protein: CASSFQGGAGDTQYF